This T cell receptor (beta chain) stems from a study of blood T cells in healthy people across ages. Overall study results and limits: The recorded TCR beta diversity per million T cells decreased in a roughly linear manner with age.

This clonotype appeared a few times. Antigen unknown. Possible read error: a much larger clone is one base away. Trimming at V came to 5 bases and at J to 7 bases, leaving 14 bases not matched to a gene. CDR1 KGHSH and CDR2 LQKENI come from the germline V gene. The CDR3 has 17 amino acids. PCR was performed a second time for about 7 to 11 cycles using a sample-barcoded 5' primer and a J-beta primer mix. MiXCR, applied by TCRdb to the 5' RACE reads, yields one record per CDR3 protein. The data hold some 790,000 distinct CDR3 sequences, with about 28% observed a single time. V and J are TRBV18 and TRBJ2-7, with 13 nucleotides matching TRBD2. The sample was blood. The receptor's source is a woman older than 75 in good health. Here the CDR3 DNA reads TGTGCCAGCTCAAAGACTAGCGGGGGGACATCCATCAATGAGCAGTACTTC. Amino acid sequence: CASSKTSGGTSINEQYF.